These 28 T cell receptor beta chains share one sample of origin, sequenced in a study of blood T cell repertoires in COVID-19 (dated by TCRdb to about 2020). Library method: the immunoSEQ multiplex PCR assay. What TCRdb holds here is the immuneACCESS table cut down to in-frame rearrangements. Part of the clones is not present; checked against another copy, under half of the missing clones reflect an unresolved V gene, and the others are unexplained. The table for this sample lists roughly 140,000 clones; about 85% of them were counted only once. 2% to 3% of the sample rests with the top ten. What was sequenced was peripheral blood. The receptors were sampled from a woman aged 65 to 85 with acute or convalescent COVID-19.

The chain employs TRBV7-2 and TRBJ1-5; 8 bases map to TRBD1. V trimming: 1 base; J trimming: 2 bases; junction bases outside the gene matches: 10. Germline V gives CDR1 SGHTA, CDR2 FQGNSA. This CDR3 has 18 amino acids. The CDR3 here is CASSLVAGGGSGNQPQHF. The DNA of the CDR3 is TGTGCCAGCAGCTTAGTAGCAGGGGGCGGGTCGGGCAATCAGCCCCAGCATTTT.

The chain uses TRBV11-3 and TRBJ2-3; D is possibly TRBD1 (6 bases). Germline V gives CDR1 SGHNT, CDR2 YENEEA. V shed 0 bases and J shed 7 bases, with 14 bases lying between them. The CDR3 is made up of 15 amino acids. The DNA of the CDR3 is TGTGCCAGCAGCTTAGATGGAACAGGGTCAAATACGCAGTATTTT. It encodes CASSLDGTGSNTQYF.

This clone was detected once. V usage is TRBV7-2 and J usage is TRBJ2-1; the match to TRBD2 covers 10 bases. V lost 5 bases to trimming and J lost 7 bases; unmatched junction nucleotides: 8. The CDR3 covers 15 residues. Germline V lookup: CDR1 SGHTA, CDR2 FQGNSA. Here the CDR3 reads CASSQGLAMGNEQFF. Written as DNA, the CDR3 is TGTGCCAGCAGCCAGGGACTAGCGATGGGGAATGAGCAGTTCTTC.

A few counts support this clone. This rearrangement joins TRBV3-1 (or the pseudogene TRBV3-2) to TRBJ1-1; TRBD1 agrees at 7 bases. In germline, CDR1 is LGHDT, CDR2 YNNKEL (reference sequence). This CDR3 has 16 amino acids. V was pared by 3 bases and J by 0 bases, with 7 bases of the junction left unmatched. The CDR3: CASSQRQGTLNTEAFF. CDR3 nucleotides: TGTGCCAGCAGCCAGCGACAGGGAACTTTGAACACTGAAGCTTTCTTT.

In this sample, this clone turned up once. This chain uses TRBV28 with TRBJ1-5; 8 bases are shared with TRBD1. CDR1 is MDHEN and CDR2 is SYDVKM in the germline V gene. The J segment lost 2 bases and the V segment lost 6 bases, leaving 0 bases of the junction unmatched. This CDR3 spans 13 amino acids. The CDR3 sequence is CASRTGGNQPQHF. CDR3 nucleotides: TGTGCCAGCAGGACAGGGGGCAATCAGCCCCAGCATTTT.

The chain combines TRBV20-1 with TRBJ1-2; D not certain. Trimming took off 3 bases at V and 5 bases at J, with 13 bases between the two ends. Germline values: CDR1 DFQATT, CDR2 SNEGSKA (reference sequence). The CDR3 is made up of 13 amino acids. CDR3 amino acids: CSASQPGGYGYTF. The CDR3 DNA reads as TGCAGTGCTAGTCAGCCAGGAGGTTATGGCTACACCTTC.

The chain recombines TRBV7-9 with TRBJ1-6; 7 nucleotides agree with TRBD1. The ends lost 5 bases at V and 7 bases at J; junction bases unmatched: 5. The CDR3 spans 14 residues. Per the germline V gene, CDR1 is SEHNR and CDR2 is FQNEAQ (reference sequence). The CDR3 sequence: CASSPTGLNSPLHF. The CDR3 nucleotides read TGTGCCAGCAGCCCGACAGGGCTGAATTCACCCCTCCACTTT.

This sequence joins TRBV7-2 and TRBJ2-7, with unresolved D. The germline gives CDR1 SGHTA, CDR2 FQGNSA. Trimming took 6 bases from V and 6 from J, leaving 15 bases between them. This CDR3 spans 13 amino acids. CDR3 loop: CASSQSRWREQYF. The CDR3 coding sequence is TGTGCCAGCAGTCAAAGCAGGTGGCGCGAGCAGTACTTC.

The chain is built from TRBV6-1 and TRBJ1-3; TRBD1 aligns across 7 bases. With V trimmed by 3 bases and J by 2 bases, 4 bases remained unmatched. The CDR3 spans 15 residues. Germline CDR1 is MNHNS and CDR2 is SASEGT. CDR3 region: CASSETGPPGNTIYF. The CDR3 bases are TGTGCCAGCAGTGAGACAGGGCCCCCTGGAAACACCATATATTTT.

This CDR3 reads CASSFLPGTGDAGELFF. The CDR3 coding sequence is TGTGCCAGCAGCTTTCTTCCCGGGACAGGGGACGCCGGGGAGCTGTTTTTT. This rearrangement joins TRBV7-3 to TRBJ2-2; TRBD1 aligns across 10 bases. Losses at the gene ends were 3 bases for V and 6 bases for J; bases not matched to a gene: 10. Germline V gene data show CDR1 as SGHTA and CDR2 as FQGTGA. This CDR3 is built from 17 residues.

The J gene is TRBJ1-1, the V gene TRBV5-1; no reliable D call. From germline, CDR1 is SGHRS and CDR2 YFSETQ. The CDR3 length is 15 residues. V was cut by 4 bases and J by 0 bases, with 13 bases left in between. CDR3 residues: CASSPGRTVNTEAFF. CDR3 nucleotide sequence: TGCGCCAGCAGCCCCGGGAGGACTGTGAACACTGAAGCTTTCTTT.

This chain links TRBV6-2 or TRBV6-3 with TRBJ1-1, with TRBD1 matching 7 bases. The junction had 6 bases not matched to a gene; V was cut back by 8 bases and J by 9 bases. This CDR3 spans 11 amino acids. Germline CDR1 MNHEY, CDR2 SVGEGT. In DNA, the CDR3 is TGTGCCAGCGGCCGACAGGGAAAAGCTTTCTTT. Translation gives CASGRQGKAFF.

This clone was observed a single time. This chain uses TRBV4-3 with TRBJ2-7, with 9 bases aligning to TRBD2. The CDR3 loop spans 19 amino acids. V was clipped by 0 bases and J by 0 bases; unmatched bases: 12. CDR1 and CDR2 from the germline V gene are LGHNA and YSLEER. CDR3 protein: CASSQDFAAGGVSSYEQYF. The CDR3 nucleotides are TGCGCCAGCAGCCAAGATTTTGCAGCGGGGGGAGTTTCCTCCTACGAGCAGTACTTC.

This chain connects TRBV5-4 to TRBJ2-3, with D maybe TRBD2 (6 bases). The CDR3 sequence is 15 residues long. V was pared by 4 bases and J by 0 bases, with 12 bases between. Germline V gene sequence: CDR1 SGHNT, CDR2 YYREEE (reference sequence). The CDR3 sequence: CASSMGGASTDTQYF. CDR3 DNA sequence: TGTGCCAGCAGCATGGGCGGGGCCAGCACAGATACGCAGTATTTT.

As for this clone: The junction departs from germline at one end; a sequencing error may be responsible. The chain recombines TRBV19 with TRBJ2-3; the match to TRBD2 covers 9 bases. CDR3 length: 14 amino acids. From germline, CDR1 is LNHDA and CDR2 SQIVND (reference sequence). Here the CDR3 reads CASSIIGVSGGPSF. CDR3 sequence (DNA): TGTGCCAGTAGTATAATTGGTGTTAGCGGGGGACCCTCTTTT.

The chain combines TRBV2 with TRBJ1-2; D is unclear. The V gene's germline CDR1 is SNHLY and CDR2 FYNNEI. CDR3 size: 13 residues. V gave up 2 bases and J gave up 2 bases, with 6 bases separating them. In DNA, the CDR3 is TGTGCCAGCAGTGAACAGGAAAACTATGGCTACACCTTC. Protein sequence: CASSEQENYGYTF.

V gene TRBV7-9 combines with J gene TRBJ2-5, with 10 bases aligning to TRBD2. V was pared by 5 bases and J by 0 bases, with 9 bases of the junction left unmatched. Germline assignment: CDR1 SEHNR and CDR2 FQNEAQ (reference sequence). CDR3 size: 17 residues. The CDR3 loop is CASSLNSGGPYQETQYF. CDR3 DNA sequence: TGTGCCAGCAGCCTAAATAGCGGGGGGCCGTACCAAGAGACCCAGTACTTC.

This clone appeared a few times. DNA for the CDR3: TGTGCCAGCCGGGACAGGGGGGGCACAGATACGCAGTATTTT. It yields the protein CASRDRGGTDTQYF. The chain carries TRBV18 and TRBJ2-3; TRBD1 aligns across 11 bases. Germline CDR1 reads KGHSH; CDR2 reads LQKENI. J lost 1 base, V lost 8 bases, and 2 bases had no gene match. The CDR3 spans 14 residues.

This sequence joins TRBV19 and TRBJ2-4; TRBD1 aligns across 7 bases. Unmatched junction bases numbered 12, after V lost 7 bases and J lost 0 bases. Germline V lookup: CDR1 LNHDA, CDR2 SQIVND (reference sequence). This CDR3 region has 17 residues. The CDR3 DNA is TGTGCCAGTACAGGGTCCGGAAGGGGGCGAGCCAAAAACATTCAGTACTTC. It yields the protein CASTGSGRGRAKNIQYF.

The genes are TRBV6-5 and TRBJ1-3, with D maybe TRBD1 (6 bases). Trimming took 4 bases from V and 1 from J, leaving 11 bases between them. The CDR3 length is 15 residues. The germline V gene has CDR1 MNHEY and CDR2 SVGAGI. CDR3 in amino acids: CASSWDIDSGNTIYF. In DNA, the CDR3 is TGTGCCAGCAGTTGGGACATCGATTCTGGAAACACCATATATTTT.

This sequence joins TRBV28 and TRBJ1-2; 8 bases match TRBD1. The CDR3 consists of 15 residues. From germline, CDR1 is MDHEN and CDR2 SYDVKM. The ends lost 4 bases at V and 11 bases at J; junction bases unmatched: 15. The CDR3 DNA sequence: TGTGCCAGCAGTTCACCCCCTGGACAGGGTCAAACTTACACCTTC. It encodes CASSSPPGQGQTYTF.

The genes are TRBV7-9 and TRBJ1-1, with TRBD1 matching 8 bases. Germline V gives CDR1 SEHNR, CDR2 FQNEAQ (reference sequence). The J segment lost 2 bases and the V segment lost 2 bases, leaving 4 bases of the junction unmatched. This CDR3 comprises 15 residues. CDR3 in amino acids: CASSLQGQANTEAFF. As DNA, the CDR3 is TGTGCCAGCAGCTTACAGGGACAGGCAAACACTGAAGCTTTCTTT.

This chain joins TRBV2 and TRBJ1-1; a possible D gene is TRBD1 (6 bases). Germline lookup yields CDR1 SNHLY and CDR2 FYNNEI. The germline V and J ends were trimmed by 6 bases and 9 bases, with 14 bases remaining between them. This CDR3 is built from 12 residues. The CDR3 DNA follows: TGTGCCAGCAGCCCCCACGGACAGCAAGCTTTCTTT. Its translation is CASSPHGQQAFF.

The V and J genes are TRBV11-2 and TRBJ1-2, with a weak D call TRBD1 (5 bases). Germline V gene lookup returns CDR1 SGHAT and CDR2 FQNNGV. The CDR3 covers 14 residues. V was shortened by 5 bases and J by 2 bases, with 12 bases between the two germline ends. The CDR3 sequence is CASSIGTGNYGYTF. DNA of the CDR3: TGTGCCAGCAGCATAGGGACGGGGAACTATGGCTACACCTTC.

The gene calls are TRBV5-1 and TRBJ1-2, with D tentatively TRBD1 (6 bases). Germline-derived CDR1 and CDR2 are SGHRS and YFSETQ. Trimming removed 4 bases at V and 6 bases at J, with 10 bases between. The CDR3 is 12 amino acids. The CDR3 region is CASSPGVHGYTF. The CDR3, as DNA: TGCGCCAGCAGCCCAGGGGTACATGGCTACACCTTC.

For the CDR3, the DNA is TGTGCCAGCAGCCAAGAAGGGGATCCCTTGAGCTCCTACGAGCAGTACGTC. Translation gives CASSQEGDPLSSYEQYV. The chain has TRBV4-2 and TRBJ2-7; D is possibly TRBD1 (5 bases). CDR3 length: 17 amino acids. The germline V gene encodes CDR1 LGHNA and CDR2 YNFKEQ. V was cut by 0 bases and J by 0 bases, with 15 bases left in between.

V usage is TRBV7-8 and J usage is TRBJ1-6; D unclear. Trimming stripped 0 bases from V and 10 bases from J, with 10 bases between. CDR1 is SGHVS and CDR2 is FQNEAQ in the germline V gene. The CDR3 has 14 amino acids. The DNA of the CDR3 is TGTGCCAGCAGCTTAGCGGCATCAAACTCACCCCTCCACTTT. This sequence encodes CASSLAASNSPLHF. Full variable domain (rest looked up from reference TRBV7-8 and TRBJ1-6): GAGVSQSPRYKVAKRGQDVALRCDPISGHVSLFWYQQALGQGPEFLTYFQNEAQLDKSGLPSDRFFAERPEGSVSTLKIQRTQQEDSAVYLCASSLAASNSPLHFGNGTRLTVT.

This clone appeared a few times. V usage is TRBV6-6 and J usage is TRBJ2-2; 9 nucleotides agree with TRBD1. The V gene's germline CDR1 is MNHNY and CDR2 SVGAGI (reference sequence). This CDR3 contains 17 residues. V dropped 5 bases and J dropped 2; count of bases not matched to a gene: 9. This CDR3 reads CASSRNSGQGNTGELFF. The CDR3 nucleotides are TGTGCCAGCAGTCGAAACTCGGGACAGGGAAACACCGGGGAGCTGTTTTTT.